This T cell receptor beta chain was retrieved from a study of identical twins. A few counts support this clonotype. No antigen is known for it. Findings and limits, study-wide: Cross-sectional statistics, not tracking of the same donors, supported the conclusions. Insertions were fewer in abundant cord blood beta clonotypes, whereas memory repertoires showed none of this pattern.

CDR1 is SGHRS, CDR2 YFSETQ, per germline. The CDR3 runs to 14 residues. V shed 5 bases and J shed 8 bases, with 17 bases lying between them. Addition of a universal primer site occurred through template switching, and cDNA carried unique molecular identifiers. MiXCR was run by TCRdb on the 5' RACE reads, yielding one entry per CDR3 protein. This sample has just under 550,000 distinct CDR3 sequences, with roughly 15% found just once. This same sample was also part of a study on yellow fever vaccine responses in identical twins.

The rearrangement links TRBV5-1 to TRBJ2-1; D could derive from TRBD1 or TRBD2 (5 bases each). The TCR was taken from a young woman in good health. The sample was CD4+ T cells sorted from blood. CDR3 sequence (DNA): TGCGCCAGCAGTACCGGGACCCAAGGTGATGAGCAGTTCTTC. This codes for CASSTGTQGDEQFF.